Shown below are 10 T cell receptor beta chains from a single sample sequenced in a study of blood T cell repertoires in COVID-19. Measured with immunoSEQ multiplex PCR; TCRdb has only the in-frame clones, and not every one. The sample has 150,000 to 200,000 clones, 79% seen once; the top ten hold 17%. Sequencing used peripheral blood. The source of these receptors is a man aged 60-69 years with active or convalescent COVID-19.

This clone was detected only once. V gene TRBV9 combines with J gene TRBJ2-2, with a weak D call TRBD2 (5 bases). The CDR3 consists of 16 residues. V was pared by 0 bases and J by 5 bases, with 14 bases between. The germline V gene has CDR1 SGDLS and CDR2 YYNGEE. CDR3 in DNA: TGTGCCAGCAGCGTAGTGTCCTACGGGAATACCGGGGAGCTGTTTTTT. Translation gives CASSVVSYGNTGELFF.

The chain joins TRBV6-5 to TRBJ1-1; D ambiguous. Germline CDR1 is MNHEY and CDR2 is SVGAGI. This CDR3 is 13 amino acids long. V lost 8 bases and J lost 4, with 14 bases in between. The CDR3 protein is CASFPTGSTEAFF. In DNA form, the CDR3 reads TGTGCCAGCTTCCCGACCGGGAGCACTGAAGCTTTCTTT.

A few counts support this clone. This chain links TRBV24-1 with TRBJ2-3; possible D gene TRBD1, 5 bases. The V end lost 2 bases, the J end lost 4 bases, and 6 bases lay between the germline ends. CDR1 and CDR2 (germline): KGHDR, SFDVKD. The CDR3 spans 13 residues. The CDR3 DNA reads TGTGCCACCAGTGATTGGGGCGCAGATACGCAGTATTTT. Amino acid sequence: CATSDWGADTQYF.

The V and J genes are TRBV10-3 and TRBJ1-6; 8 bases fit TRBD1. The CDR3 length is 14 residues. V dropped 3 bases and J dropped 8; count of bases not matched to a gene: 3. Looked up from germline, CDR1 is ENHRY and CDR2 is SYGVKD. The CDR3 bases are TGTGCCATCAGTGAATTCAGGGGGCATTCACCCCTCCACTTT. It encodes CAISEFRGHSPLHF.

This clone was picked up a small number of times. The chain links TRBV7-7 to TRBJ2-5; 7 bases map to TRBD1. CDR1 and CDR2 from the germline V gene are SSHAT and FNYEAQ (reference sequence). V lost 5 bases, J lost 2 bases, and 2 bases stayed unmatched. This CDR3 is built from 13 residues. The CDR3 spells CASSKDRQETQYF. The CDR3 DNA sequence: TGTGCCAGCAGCAAGGACAGGCAAGAGACCCAGTACTTC.

The chain has TRBV5-1 and TRBJ1-2; 10 bases are a match to TRBD1. CDR1 and CDR2 (germline): SGHRS, YFSETQ. The CDR3 loop spans 15 amino acids. With V trimmed by 3 bases and J by 10 bases, 12 bases remained unmatched. Here the CDR3 DNA reads TGCGCCAGCAGCTCGGGACAGGGGCCTTCACCCTTCTACACCTTC. Amino acid sequence: CASSSGQGPSPFYTF.

The V and J genes are TRBV28 and TRBJ2-7, with no clear D. V gave up 5 bases and J gave up 3 bases, with 17 bases separating them. CDR1 is MDHEN, CDR2 SYDVKM, per germline. The CDR3 is 15 residues long. The CDR3 protein is CASSPASVSFYEQYF. The DNA for the CDR3 is TGTGCCAGCAGTCCAGCGTCTGTCTCCTTCTACGAGCAGTACTTC.

This clone has a single count. The V and J genes are TRBV5-5 and TRBJ1-1; D perhaps matches TRBD1 (6 bases). The CDR3 covers 15 residues. Germline V gene lookup returns CDR1 SGHKS and CDR2 YYEKEE (reference sequence). V was pared by 1 base and J by 6 bases, with 16 bases between. CDR3 sequence reads: CASSLTEGVWAEAFF. The CDR3 DNA reads as TGTGCCAGCAGCTTGACTGAGGGGGTTTGGGCTGAAGCTTTCTTT.

V gene TRBV7-8 combines with J gene TRBJ2-1; D unresolved. V was trimmed by 2 bases and J by 5 bases, leaving 10 bases between them. The CDR3 consists of 14 residues. Germline loops: CDR1 SGHVS, CDR2 FQNEAQ. CDR3: CASSLTETDNEQFF. The CDR3 nucleotides read TGTGCCAGCAGCTTAACAGAAACAGACAATGAGCAGTTCTTC.

The chain carries TRBV6-6 and TRBJ2-7, with D unclear. This CDR3 comprises 14 residues. Germline V lookup: CDR1 MNHNY, CDR2 SVGAGI (reference sequence). V dropped 7 bases and J dropped 5 bases, with 18 bases sitting between them. The CDR3 DNA reads as TGTGCCAGCACACCTTATGGTCAGGTCAACGAGCAGTACTTC. Encoded protein: CASTPYGQVNEQYF.